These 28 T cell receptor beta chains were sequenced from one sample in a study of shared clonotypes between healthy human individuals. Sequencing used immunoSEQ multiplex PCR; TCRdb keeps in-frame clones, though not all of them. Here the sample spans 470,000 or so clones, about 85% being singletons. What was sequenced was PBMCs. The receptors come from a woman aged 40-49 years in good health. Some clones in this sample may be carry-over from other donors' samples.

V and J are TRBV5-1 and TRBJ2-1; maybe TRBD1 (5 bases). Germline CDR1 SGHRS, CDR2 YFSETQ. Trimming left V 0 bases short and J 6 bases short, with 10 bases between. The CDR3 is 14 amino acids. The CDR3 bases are TGCGCCAGCAGCTTGGCCACAGGCGGCAATGAGCAGTTCTTC. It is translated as CASSLATGGNEQFF. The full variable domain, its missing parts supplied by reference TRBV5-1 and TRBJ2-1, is KAGVTQTPRYLIKTRGQQVTLSCSPISGHRSVSWYQQTPGQGLQFLFEYFSETQRNKGNFPGRFSGRQFSNSRSEMNVSTLELGDSALYLCASSLATGGNEQFFGPGTRLTVL.

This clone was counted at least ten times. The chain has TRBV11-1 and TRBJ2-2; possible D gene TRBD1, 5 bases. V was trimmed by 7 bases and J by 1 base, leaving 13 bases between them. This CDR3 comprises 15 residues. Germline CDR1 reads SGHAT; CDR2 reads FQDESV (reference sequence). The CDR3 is CASTWGLGNTGELFF. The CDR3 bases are TGTGCCAGCACGTGGGGCCTAGGGAACACCGGGGAGCTGTTTTTT.

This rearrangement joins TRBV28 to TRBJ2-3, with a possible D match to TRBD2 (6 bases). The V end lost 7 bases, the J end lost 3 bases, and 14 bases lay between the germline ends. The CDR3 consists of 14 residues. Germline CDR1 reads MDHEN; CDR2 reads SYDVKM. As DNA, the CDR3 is TGTGCCAGCATGGGGGGAGTAGGTACAGATACGCAGTATTTT. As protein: CASMGGVGTDTQYF.

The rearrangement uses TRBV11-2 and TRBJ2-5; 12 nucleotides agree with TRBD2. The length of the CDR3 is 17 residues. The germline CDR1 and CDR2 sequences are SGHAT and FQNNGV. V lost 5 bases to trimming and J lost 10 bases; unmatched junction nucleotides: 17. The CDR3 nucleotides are TGTGCCAGCAGCCGATCCAGCCTTCTAGCGGGAGGGCGAGGCCAGTACTTC. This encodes CASSRSSLLAGGRGQYF.

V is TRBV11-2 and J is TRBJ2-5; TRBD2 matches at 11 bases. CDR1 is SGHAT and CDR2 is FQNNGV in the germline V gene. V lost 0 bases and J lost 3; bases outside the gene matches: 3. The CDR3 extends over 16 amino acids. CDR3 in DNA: TGTGCCAGCAGCTTAGACCAGACTAGCGGGAAAGAGACCCAGTACTTC. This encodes CASSLDQTSGKETQYF.

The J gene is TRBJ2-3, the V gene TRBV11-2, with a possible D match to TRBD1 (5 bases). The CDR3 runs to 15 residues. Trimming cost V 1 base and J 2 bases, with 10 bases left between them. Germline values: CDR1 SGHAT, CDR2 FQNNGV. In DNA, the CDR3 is TGTGCCAGCAGCTTAGGACAGCAAAACACAGATACGCAGTATTTT. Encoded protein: CASSLGQQNTDTQYF.

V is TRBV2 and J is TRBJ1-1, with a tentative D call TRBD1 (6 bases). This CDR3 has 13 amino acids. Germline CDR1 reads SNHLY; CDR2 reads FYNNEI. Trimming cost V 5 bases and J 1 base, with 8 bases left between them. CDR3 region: CASSLGQNTEAFF. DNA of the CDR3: TGTGCCAGCAGTCTGGGACAGAACACTGAAGCTTTCTTT. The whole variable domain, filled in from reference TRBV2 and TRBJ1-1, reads EPEVTQTPSHQVTQMGQEVILRCVPISNHLYFYWYRQILGQKVEFLVSFYNNEISEKSEIFDDQFSVERPDGSNFTLKIRSTKLEDSAMYFCASSLGQNTEAFFGQGTRLTVV.

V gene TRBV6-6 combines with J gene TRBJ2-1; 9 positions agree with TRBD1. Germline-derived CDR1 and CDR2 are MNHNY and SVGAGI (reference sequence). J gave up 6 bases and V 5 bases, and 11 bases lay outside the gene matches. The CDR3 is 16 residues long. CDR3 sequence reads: CASSPRTGELVNEQFF. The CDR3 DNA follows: TGTGCCAGCAGTCCCCGGACAGGGGAGTTGGTCAATGAGCAGTTCTTC.

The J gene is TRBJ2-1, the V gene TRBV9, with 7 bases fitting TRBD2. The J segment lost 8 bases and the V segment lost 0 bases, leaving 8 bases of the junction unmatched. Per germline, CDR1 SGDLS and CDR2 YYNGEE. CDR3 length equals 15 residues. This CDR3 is CASSVGAGVLDEQFF. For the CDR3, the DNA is TGTGCCAGCAGCGTAGGTGCGGGAGTATTGGATGAGCAGTTCTTC.

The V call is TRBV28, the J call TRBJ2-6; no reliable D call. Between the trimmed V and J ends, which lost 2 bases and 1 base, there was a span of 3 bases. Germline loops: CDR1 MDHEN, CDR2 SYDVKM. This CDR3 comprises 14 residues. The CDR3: CASSLRSGANVLTF. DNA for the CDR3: TGTGCCAGCAGTTTAAGGTCTGGGGCCAACGTCCTGACTTTC.

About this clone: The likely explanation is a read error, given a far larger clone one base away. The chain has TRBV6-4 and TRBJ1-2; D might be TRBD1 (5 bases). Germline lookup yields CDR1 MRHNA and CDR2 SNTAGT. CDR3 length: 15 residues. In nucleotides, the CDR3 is TGTGCCAGCAGCCCGTCGTCTGGGGCCAACTATGGCTACGCCTTC. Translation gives CASSPSSGANYGYAF.

The CDR3 is CASSFPTGTGGYTF. CDR3 DNA sequence: TGTGCCAGCAGCTTTCCCACAGGGACTGGTGGCTACACCTTC. The chain employs TRBV5-5 and TRBJ1-2; maybe TRBD1 (6 bases). CDR3 size: 14 residues. CDR1 SGHKS and CDR2 YYEKEE come from the germline V gene (reference sequence). Trimming cost V 2 bases and J 7 bases, with 15 bases left between them.

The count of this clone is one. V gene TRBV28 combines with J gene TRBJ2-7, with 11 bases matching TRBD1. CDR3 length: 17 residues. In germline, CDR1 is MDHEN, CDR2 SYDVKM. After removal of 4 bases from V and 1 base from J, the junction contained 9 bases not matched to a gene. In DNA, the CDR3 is TGTGCCAGCAGTTCCCCGGGTGGGACAGGGGGTTCCTACGAGCAGTACTTC. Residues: CASSSPGGTGGSYEQYF.

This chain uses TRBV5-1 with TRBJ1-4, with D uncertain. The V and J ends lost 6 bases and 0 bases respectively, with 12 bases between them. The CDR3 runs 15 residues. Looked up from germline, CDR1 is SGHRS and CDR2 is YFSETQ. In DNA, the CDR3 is TGCGCCAGCACCAGGAACGATGCAACTAATGAAAAACTGTTTTTT. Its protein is CASTRNDATNEKLFF.

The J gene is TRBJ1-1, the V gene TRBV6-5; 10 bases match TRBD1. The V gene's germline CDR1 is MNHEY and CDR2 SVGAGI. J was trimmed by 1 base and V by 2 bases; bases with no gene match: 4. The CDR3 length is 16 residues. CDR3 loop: CASSYGTGASNTEAFF. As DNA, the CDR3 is TGTGCCAGCAGTTACGGGACAGGGGCTTCGAACACTGAAGCTTTCTTT.

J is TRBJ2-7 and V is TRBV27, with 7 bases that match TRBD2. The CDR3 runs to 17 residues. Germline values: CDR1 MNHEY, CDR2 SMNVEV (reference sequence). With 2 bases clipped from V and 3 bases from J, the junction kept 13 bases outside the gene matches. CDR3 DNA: TGTGCCAGCAGTTTAACCAGCGGGATTTTTACGGGCTACGAGCAGTACTTC. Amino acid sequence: CASSLTSGIFTGYEQYF.

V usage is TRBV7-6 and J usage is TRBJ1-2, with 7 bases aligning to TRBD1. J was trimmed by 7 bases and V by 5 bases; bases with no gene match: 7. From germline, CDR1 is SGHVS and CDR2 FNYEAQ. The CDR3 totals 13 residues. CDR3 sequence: CASSVDREAGYTF. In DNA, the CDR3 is TGTGCCAGCAGCGTTGACAGGGAGGCTGGCTACACCTTC.

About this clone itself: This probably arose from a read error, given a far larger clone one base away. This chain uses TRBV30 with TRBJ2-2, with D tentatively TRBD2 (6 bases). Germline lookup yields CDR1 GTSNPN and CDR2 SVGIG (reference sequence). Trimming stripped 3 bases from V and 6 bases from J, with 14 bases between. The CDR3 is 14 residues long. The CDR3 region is CAWSRDFNAGELFF. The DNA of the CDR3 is TGTGCCTGGAGCCGGGACTTCAACGCCGGGGAGCTGTTTTTT.

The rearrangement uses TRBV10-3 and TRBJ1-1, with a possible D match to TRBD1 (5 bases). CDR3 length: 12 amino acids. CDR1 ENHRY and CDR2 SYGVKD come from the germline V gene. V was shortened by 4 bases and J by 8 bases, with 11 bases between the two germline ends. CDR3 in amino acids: CAISGGGQEAFF. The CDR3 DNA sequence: TGTGCCATCAGTGGCGGGGGTCAGGAAGCTTTCTTT.

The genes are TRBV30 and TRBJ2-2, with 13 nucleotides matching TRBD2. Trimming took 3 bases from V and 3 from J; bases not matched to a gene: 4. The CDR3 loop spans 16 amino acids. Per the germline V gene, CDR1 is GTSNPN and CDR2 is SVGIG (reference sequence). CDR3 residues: CAWSGLAGEYTGELFF. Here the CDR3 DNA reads TGTGCCTGGAGCGGACTAGCGGGAGAGTACACCGGGGAGCTGTTTTTT.

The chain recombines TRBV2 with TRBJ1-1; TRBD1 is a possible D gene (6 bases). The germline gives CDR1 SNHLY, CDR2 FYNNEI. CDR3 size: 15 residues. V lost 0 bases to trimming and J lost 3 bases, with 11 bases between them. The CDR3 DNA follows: TGTGCCAGCAGTGAAGCGGGGGCGACTTACACTGAAGCTTTCTTT. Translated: CASSEAGATYTEAFF. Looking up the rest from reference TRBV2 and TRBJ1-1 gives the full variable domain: EPEVTQTPSHQVTQMGQEVILRCVPISNHLYFYWYRQILGQKVEFLVSFYNNEISEKSEIFDDQFSVERPDGSNFTLKIRSTKLEDSAMYFCASSEAGATYTEAFFGQGTRLTVV.

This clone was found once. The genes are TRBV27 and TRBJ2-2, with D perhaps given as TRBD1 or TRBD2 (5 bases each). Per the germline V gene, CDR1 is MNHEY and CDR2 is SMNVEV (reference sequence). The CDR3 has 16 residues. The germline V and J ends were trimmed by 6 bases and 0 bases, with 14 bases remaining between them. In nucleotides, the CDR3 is TGTGCCAGCAGGGGTGCGGGCAGGGCGAACACCGGGGAGCTGTTTTTT. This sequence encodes CASRGAGRANTGELFF.

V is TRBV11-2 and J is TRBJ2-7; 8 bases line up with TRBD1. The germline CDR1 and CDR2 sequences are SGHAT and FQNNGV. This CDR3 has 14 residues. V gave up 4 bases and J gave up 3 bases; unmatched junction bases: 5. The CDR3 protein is CASSSGQGLYEQYF. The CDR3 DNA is TGTGCCAGCAGCTCTGGACAGGGCCTCTACGAGCAGTACTTC. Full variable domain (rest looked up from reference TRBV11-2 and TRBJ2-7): EAGVAQSPRYKIIEKRQSVAFWCNPISGHATLYWYQQILGQGPKLLIQFQNNGVVDDSQLPKDRFSAERLKGVDSTLKIQPAKLEDSAVYLCASSSGQGLYEQYFGPGTRLTVT.

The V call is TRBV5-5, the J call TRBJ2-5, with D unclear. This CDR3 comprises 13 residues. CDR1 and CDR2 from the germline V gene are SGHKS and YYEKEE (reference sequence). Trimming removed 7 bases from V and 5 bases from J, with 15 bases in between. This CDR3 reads CASEAWVRETQYF. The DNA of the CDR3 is TGTGCCAGCGAGGCCTGGGTCCGGGAGACCCAGTACTTC.

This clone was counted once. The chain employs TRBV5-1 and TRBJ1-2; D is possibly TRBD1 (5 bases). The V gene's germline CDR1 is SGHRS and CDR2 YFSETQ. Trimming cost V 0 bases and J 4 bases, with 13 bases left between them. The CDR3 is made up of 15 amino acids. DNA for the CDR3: TGCGCCAGCAGCTTGGGGGCGGACATCGGCTATGGCTACACCTTC. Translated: CASSLGADIGYGYTF.

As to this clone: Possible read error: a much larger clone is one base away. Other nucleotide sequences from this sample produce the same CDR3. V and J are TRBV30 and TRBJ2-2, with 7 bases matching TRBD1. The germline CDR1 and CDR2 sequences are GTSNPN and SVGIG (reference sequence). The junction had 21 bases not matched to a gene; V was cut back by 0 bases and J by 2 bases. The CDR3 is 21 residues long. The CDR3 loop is CAWSVFPGQLITEANTGELFF. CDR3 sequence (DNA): TGTGCCTGGAGTGTATTTCCGGGACAGCTGATAACGGAAGCTAACACCGGGGAGCTGTTTTTT.

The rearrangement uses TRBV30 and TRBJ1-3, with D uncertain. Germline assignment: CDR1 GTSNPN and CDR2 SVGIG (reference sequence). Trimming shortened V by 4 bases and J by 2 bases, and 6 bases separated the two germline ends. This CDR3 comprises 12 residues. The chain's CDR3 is CAWNNAGNTIYF. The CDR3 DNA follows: TGTGCCTGGAACAATGCTGGAAACACCATATATTTT. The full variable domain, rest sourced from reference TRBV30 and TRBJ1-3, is SQTIHQWPATLVQPVGSPLSLECTVEGTSNPNLYWYRQAAGRGLQLLFYSVGIGQISSEVPQNLSASRPQDRQFILSSKKLLLSDSGFYLCAWNNAGNTIYFGEGSWLTVV.

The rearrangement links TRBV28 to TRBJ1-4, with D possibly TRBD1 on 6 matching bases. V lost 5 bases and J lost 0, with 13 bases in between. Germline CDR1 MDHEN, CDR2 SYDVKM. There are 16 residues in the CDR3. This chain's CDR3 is CASSSTGSATNEKLFF. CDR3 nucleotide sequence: TGTGCCAGCAGTAGCACAGGGAGTGCAACTAATGAAAAACTGTTTTTT.